This T cell receptor beta chain originates from a study of OX40 agonist ivuxolimab in advanced cancers. Looking at the study overall: Each patient was given ivuxolimab into a vein every 2 weeks, at 0.01 to 10 mg/kg. General study results and limits: Among the least clonally expanded were partial responders at 0.1-3.0 mg/kg. Dosing at 0.1 to 3.0 mg/kg was accompanied by clonal expansion of CD4+ and CD8+ blood T cells by week 6.

Profiled with immunoSEQ multiplex PCR; TCRdb holds only in-frame clones, not every one. The sample shows 65,000 to 85,000 clones, roughly 85% of them seen only once. The CDR3 has 17 residues. The trim removed 5 bases at V and 2 bases at J, leaving 11 bases unmatched. CDR1 is LNHNV and CDR2 is YYDKDF in the germline V gene (reference sequence). Comments on this clone: What it recognizes is unknown.

Specimen: CD4+ or CD8+ T cells sorted from blood, collected in a trial of the OX40 agonist ivuxolimab. The J gene is TRBJ1-4, the V gene TRBV15; 7 nucleotides align to TRBD1. The source of this sequence is an adult with an advanced solid tumor such as melanoma, head and neck, liver or kidney cancer. CDR3 loop: CATSGRATGATNEKLFF. The CDR3 coding sequence is TGTGCCACCAGCGGACGAGCTACAGGGGCCACTAATGAAAAACTGTTTTTT.